Below are 14 T cell receptor beta chains sequenced from a single sample in a study of T cell responses to AZD1222 COVID-19 vaccine. Assay: immunoSEQ multiplex PCR; the TCRdb copy retains only in-frame clones and omits some. The sample carries about 150,000 clones, about 90% recorded once. Here the sequenced sample was peripheral blood, taken 28 days after the second AZD1222 dose. The receptors were sampled from an adult who received the AZD1222 COVID-19 vaccine.

The chain employs TRBV28 and TRBJ1-2; D is unresolved. Germline V gene data show CDR1 as MDHEN and CDR2 as SYDVKM. The CDR3 has 13 residues. Trimming removed 6 bases at V and 2 bases at J, with 10 bases between. The CDR3 loop is CASRENLNYGYTF. CDR3 nucleotides: TGTGCCAGCAGGGAAAACCTAAACTATGGCTACACCTTC.

This chain connects TRBV6-5 to TRBJ1-1, with D perhaps matching TRBD1 (5 bases). The CDR3 is 14 amino acids. The V and J ends lost 7 bases and 7 bases respectively, with 19 bases between them. Germline lookup yields CDR1 MNHEY and CDR2 SVGAGI. Here the CDR3 DNA reads TGTGCCAGCAAACAGGACCCTCTTTTGGGTGAAGCTTTCTTT. This translates into CASKQDPLLGEAFF.

The V and J genes are TRBV9 and TRBJ2-7, with D possibly being TRBD2 (5 bases). The CDR3 runs 15 residues. Germline V gene data show CDR1 as SGDLS and CDR2 as YYNGEE. Trimming took off 0 bases at V and 0 bases at J, with 10 bases between the two ends. Here the CDR3 reads CASSVGVGSSYEQYF. In DNA form, the CDR3 reads TGTGCCAGCAGCGTAGGAGTGGGGAGCTCCTACGAGCAGTACTTC. Full variable domain (outside the CDR3, taken from reference TRBV9 and TRBJ2-7): DSGVTQTPKHLITATGQRVTLRCSPRSGDLSVYWYQQSLDQGLQFLIQYYNGEERAKGNILERFSAQQFPDLHSELNLSSLELGDSALYFCASSVGVGSSYEQYFGPGTRLTVT.

The rearrangement joins TRBV6-2 or TRBV6-3 to TRBJ2-3; 7 nucleotides line up with TRBD2. CDR3 length: 14 residues. The V gene's germline CDR1 is MNHEY and CDR2 SVGEGT. Losses at the gene ends were 4 bases for V and 2 bases for J; bases not matched to a gene: 3. The CDR3 reads CASSLTSHTDTQYF. CDR3 bases: TGTGCCAGCAGTTTGACTAGCCACACAGATACGCAGTATTTT.

This clone has just one count. The rearrangement links TRBV2 to TRBJ2-7; tentative D call: TRBD2 (6 bases). V lost 8 bases and J 2 bases, leaving 10 bases between the germline ends. The CDR3 loop spans 12 amino acids. Germline V gives CDR1 SNHLY, CDR2 FYNNEI. The CDR3 loop is CASLGLPYEQYF. CDR3 nucleotide sequence: TGTGCCAGCTTGGGACTTCCCTACGAGCAGTACTTC.

The sample holds one count of this clone. V usage is TRBV30 and J usage is TRBJ1-4; possibly TRBD1 for D (5 bases). The CDR3 spans 14 residues. CDR1 is GTSNPN, CDR2 SVGIG, per germline (reference sequence). V lost 3 bases and J 6 bases, leaving 14 bases between the germline ends. Here the CDR3 reads CAWRSQGGYEKLFF. Written as DNA, the CDR3 is TGTGCCTGGAGGTCGCAGGGAGGATATGAAAAACTGTTTTTT.

The chain has TRBV9 and TRBJ1-1, with D possibly being TRBD1 (6 bases). Per the germline V gene, CDR1 is SGDLS and CDR2 is YYNGEE. V lost 3 bases and J 1 base, leaving 13 bases between the germline ends. The CDR3 has 15 residues. CDR3: CASSDEGQQNTEAFF. In DNA form, the CDR3 reads TGTGCCAGCAGCGACGAAGGACAGCAGAACACTGAAGCTTTCTTT. The entire variable domain, with the rest obtained from reference TRBV9 and TRBJ1-1, is as follows: DSGVTQTPKHLITATGQRVTLRCSPRSGDLSVYWYQQSLDQGLQFLIQYYNGEERAKGNILERFSAQQFPDLHSELNLSSLELGDSALYFCASSDEGQQNTEAFFGQGTRLTVV.

This chain connects TRBV19 to TRBJ2-2, with D hard to call. Germline V gene sequence: CDR1 LNHDA, CDR2 SQIVND (reference sequence). V shed 4 bases and J shed 2 bases, with 5 bases lying between them. The CDR3 runs 13 residues. The CDR3 reads CASSNYNTGELFF. The CDR3 DNA follows: TGTGCCAGTAGTAACTATAACACCGGGGAGCTGTTTTTT.

V usage is TRBV19 and J usage is TRBJ1-5, with a possible D match to TRBD1 (5 bases). The length of the CDR3 is 14 residues. The ends were cut back, 5 bases at V and 2 bases at J, with 10 bases in the middle. Germline V lookup: CDR1 LNHDA, CDR2 SQIVND (reference sequence). CDR3 DNA: TGTGCCAGTAGTCCCAGGGATGGCAATCAGCCCCAGCATTTT. Its protein is CASSPRDGNQPQHF.

This chain connects TRBV25-1 to TRBJ1-2; weak D call: TRBD1 (5 bases). The V end was cut by 5 bases, the J end by 1 base, with 20 bases between. The germline V gene has CDR1 MGHDK and CDR2 SYGVNS. The CDR3 consists of 17 residues. The DNA for the CDR3 is TGTGCCAGCAGTCCCTGGGGGGAGGGGACGAGTAACTATGGCTACACCTTC. Protein: CASSPWGEGTSNYGYTF.

The V and J genes are TRBV18 and TRBJ1-1, with 8 bases lining up with TRBD1. Losses at the gene ends were 0 bases for V and 0 bases for J; bases not matched to a gene: 0. Per germline, CDR1 KGHSH and CDR2 LQKENI. This CDR3 is 15 amino acids long. The CDR3 nucleotides read TGTGCCAGCTCACCACCACAGGGGGTGAACACTGAAGCTTTCTTT. It encodes CASSPPQGVNTEAFF.

The V gene is TRBV5-8, the J gene TRBJ1-4, with 7 nucleotides matching TRBD1. Germline CDR1 SGHTS, CDR2 YDEGEE. V lost 4 bases, J lost 3 bases, and 6 bases stayed unmatched. The CDR3 covers 15 residues. CDR3 in amino acids: CASSTNGQANEKLFF. DNA of the CDR3: TGTGCCAGCAGCACTAATGGACAGGCTAATGAAAAACTGTTTTTT.

The J gene is TRBJ1-1, the V gene TRBV28; no firm D call. Trimming shortened V by 2 bases and J by 0 bases, and 7 bases separated the two germline ends. The CDR3 totals 14 residues. CDR1 and CDR2 (germline): MDHEN, SYDVKM. DNA of the CDR3: TGTGCCAGCAGTTTAGGTCAGCTGAACACTGAAGCTTTCTTT. Protein product: CASSLGQLNTEAFF.

J is TRBJ1-3 and V is TRBV25-1; D call uncertain. CDR3 length equals 15 residues. Germline CDR1 reads MGHDK; CDR2 reads SYGVNS. Trimming cost V 4 bases and J 0 bases, with 10 bases left between them. The DNA for the CDR3 is TGTGCCAGCAGTGCCCAGGCTGTCTCTGGAAACACCATATATTTT. Amino acid sequence: CASSAQAVSGNTIYF.